The text below deals with one T cell receptor (beta chain). This entry comes from a study of blood T cell repertoires in COVID-19. Background on the study: PBMCs, B-cell-depleted T cells, or T cells provided the cDNA or gDNA that made up the material.

CDR1 and CDR2 (germline): SEHNR, FQNEAQ (reference sequence). The V end was cut by 5 bases, the J end by 2 bases, with 10 bases between. The CDR3 sequence is 15 residues long. Authors' processing steps: Amplification of reference gene primers was used by the study to estimate nucleated cell counts. Assay: immunoSEQ multiplex PCR; the TCRdb copy retains only in-frame clones and omits some. The DNA gave D and trimming, while V, J and clone size come from that table. The table records fewer than 80,000 clones, over 70% of them present only once. The TCR was taken from a man aged 60 to 75 with acute or convalescent COVID-19. Sequenced: peripheral blood. This chain links TRBV7-9 with TRBJ2-6; weak D call: TRBD1 (5 bases). This CDR3 is CASSPDRAGANVLTF. The CDR3, as DNA: TGTGCCAGCAGCCCCGACAGAGCTGGGGCCAACGTCCTGACTTTC.